This T cell receptor (beta chain) was found in a study of T-cell memory formation after mild COVID-19. The CDR3 has 13 residues. Germline V gene sequence: CDR1 SGHKS, CDR2 YYEKEE (reference sequence). Germline trimming cut 4 bases from V and 5 bases from J; bases unmatched to any gene: 1. The study, taken as a whole, reports: CD4+ contracting clones lay mainly in CM and EM, CD8+ ones in EMRA. Memory sampled before infection contained some responding clones, suggesting cross-reactive memory joined.

This clonotype was picked up a small number of times. Antigen unknown. TCR alpha and TCR beta cDNA libraries carrying sample barcodes and UMIs came from 5'RACE with constant-segment primers. TCRdb re-called the 5' RACE reads through MiXCR, storing one row per CDR3 protein. Of 150,000 or so distinct CDR3 sequences in the sample, approximately 15% are singletons; the top ten hold 14%. This chain links TRBV5-5 with TRBJ1-5, with 9 bases fitting TRBD1. This TCR derives from an adult woman who had mild COVID-19 (a few samples of this study predate the infection). Cell type and time point are not known. Specimen: PBMCs or a T cell subset sorted from them (not recorded which). CDR3 sequence (DNA): TGTGCCAGCAGCAGGACAGGGGATCAGCCCCAGCATTTT. This sequence encodes CASSRTGDQPQHF.